This entry is about one T cell receptor (beta chain). This sample was taken from a study of blood T cell repertoires in COVID-19. In the study overall: The study drew acute and convalescent COVID-19 samples from the United States, Italy and Spain. From T cells, B-cell-depleted T cells, or PBMCs came the material, which was cDNA or gDNA.

Per the original data handling: The authors estimated nucleated cell counts from reference gene primer amplification. Using immunoSEQ multiplex PCR, the repertoire was profiled, and TCRdb retains in-frame clones only, with some absent. The DNA was the basis for D and trimming; V, J and clone size are from that table. This sample has around 150,000 clones; around four fifths occur once, and the top ten carry 3.5% to 4.5%. The V and J ends lost 10 bases and 5 bases, in that order; junction bases with no gene match: 5. Per germline, CDR1 LNHDA and CDR2 SQIVND (reference sequence). The CDR3 contains 14 residues.

The TCR sequence derives from an elderly woman with acute or convalescent COVID-19. Specimen: peripheral blood. The genes are TRBV19 and TRBJ2-5, with 15 bases aligning to TRBD2. In DNA form, the CDR3 reads TGTGCCACCACTGGACTAGCGGGAGGGGAGACCCAGTACTTC. This codes for CATTGLAGGETQYF. Variable domain in full (rest from reference TRBV19 and TRBJ2-5): DGGITQSPKYLFRKEGQNVTLSCEQNLNHDAMYWYRQDPGQGLRLIYYSQIVNDFQKGDIAEGYSVSREKKESFPLTVTSAQKNPTAFYLCATTGLAGGETQYFGPGTRLLVL.